This passage covers 26 T cell receptor beta chains from one sample sequenced in a study of CD8+CD57+ T cells in acquired aplastic anemia. TCR beta VDJ and CDR3 profiling used genomic DNA as template. TCRdb called the reads again in MiXCR, with one record for every CDR3 protein. The sample consists of some 150,000 distinct CDR3 sequences, 70% to 80% of them appearing once. By flow cytometry, patients selected for sequencing had shown an expansion of CD8+CD57+ cells. Material: sorted CD4+, CD8+, or CD8+CD57+ T cells (not recorded which) from PBMCs. These receptors came from a human donor with aplastic anemia.

The CDR3 DNA reads as TGTGCCACCAGCGGGCACAGGGGTGCCCTCACAGATACGCAGTATTTT. Its protein product is CATSGHRGALTDTQYF. The rearrangement joins TRBV15 to TRBJ2-3, with 7 bases fitting TRBD1. V lost 5 bases and J lost 2; bases outside the gene matches: 10. Germline loops: CDR1 LNHNV, CDR2 YYDKDF (reference sequence). The CDR3 has 16 residues.

The chain carries TRBV11-3 and TRBJ2-2; 8 bases agree with TRBD1. Per the germline V gene, CDR1 is SGHNT and CDR2 is YENEEA. The J segment lost 1 base and the V segment lost 7 bases, leaving 8 bases of the junction unmatched. This CDR3 spans 16 amino acids. CDR3 region: CASNDGDRMNTGELFF. DNA of the CDR3: TGTGCCAGCAACGATGGGGACAGGATGAACACCGGGGAGCTGTTTTTT.

This clonotype occurred a few times. This chain uses TRBV2 with TRBJ1-2, with D possibly TRBD1 on 6 matching bases. The CDR3 is 13 residues long. In germline, CDR1 is SNHLY, CDR2 FYNNEI. The V end lost 3 bases, the J end lost 4 bases, and 9 bases lay between the germline ends. The CDR3 reads CASSDTGLYGYTF. CDR3 nucleotides: TGTGCCAGCAGTGATACAGGGCTCTATGGCTACACCTTC. Combining the CDR3 with reference TRBV2 and TRBJ1-2 gives the whole variable domain EPEVTQTPSHQVTQMGQEVILRCVPISNHLYFYWYRQILGQKVEFLVSFYNNEISEKSEIFDDQFSVERPDGSNFTLKIRSTKLEDSAMYFCASSDTGLYGYTFGSGTRLTVV.

The chain has TRBV12-3 or TRBV12-4 and TRBJ1-6, with TRBD1 identical over 10 bases. The ends lost 7 bases at V and 10 bases at J; junction bases unmatched: 10. The CDR3 extends over 15 amino acids. CDR3 bases: TGTGCCAGCACCCGGGTAGGGACAGGGGCCTCACCCCTCCACTTT. As protein: CASTRVGTGASPLHF.

This chain connects TRBV5-4 to TRBJ2-7; a weak D match, TRBD2 (6 bases). Germline CDR1 is SGHNT and CDR2 is YYREEE (reference sequence). This CDR3 has 15 amino acids. V shed 4 bases and J shed 0 bases, with 14 bases lying between them. Here the CDR3 DNA reads TGTGCCAGCAGCAACTGGGCGGGATTCTCCTACGAGCAGTACTTC. Protein sequence: CASSNWAGFSYEQYF.

The chain recombines TRBV4-1 with TRBJ2-7; 9 bases agree with TRBD2. Germline V lookup: CDR1 MGHRA, CDR2 YSYEKL. The CDR3 spans 16 residues. The V gene end was trimmed by 3 bases and the J gene end by 4 bases; junction bases not matched to a gene: 10. CDR3 nucleotide sequence: TGCGCCAGCAGCCACCTCAGCGGGGGGAACCTATACGAGCAGTACTTC. This codes for CASSHLSGGNLYEQYF.

The CDR3 DNA reads as TGTGCCAGCAGCTTGGAGACCGTGACTAGCGGGACTTACAATGAGCAGTTCTTC. Its protein is CASSLETVTSGTYNEQFF. V gene TRBV5-8 combines with J gene TRBJ2-1; 11 positions agree with TRBD2. The CDR3 runs 18 residues. Trimming cost V 0 bases and J 4 bases; bases outside gene matches: 9. The germline V gene encodes CDR1 SGHTS and CDR2 YDEGEE. The whole variable domain, filled in from reference TRBV5-8 and TRBJ2-1, reads EAGVTQSPTHLIKTRGQQATLRCSPISGHTSVYWYQQALGLGLQFLLWYDEGEERNRGNFPPRFSGRQFPNYSSELNVNALELEDSALYLCASSLETVTSGTYNEQFFGPGTRLTVL.

This clonotype appeared a few times. V is TRBV25-1 and J is TRBJ2-1; 8 bases map to TRBD2. After removal of 5 bases from V and 7 bases from J, the junction contained 4 bases not matched to a gene. CDR1 and CDR2 (germline): MGHDK, SYGVNS. CDR3 size: 13 residues. The CDR3, as DNA: TGTGCCAGCAGTCTCTTAGCGGGGAATGAGCAGTTCTTC. This translates into CASSLLAGNEQFF. The full variable domain, completed using reference TRBV25-1 and TRBJ2-1, is EADIYQTPRYLVIGTGKKITLECSQTMGHDKMYWYQQDPGMELHLIHYSYGVNSTEKGDLSSESTVSRIRTEHFPLTLESARPSHTSQYLCASSLLAGNEQFFGPGTRLTVL.

V usage is TRBV12-5 and J usage is TRBJ2-3; D perhaps matches TRBD2 (7 bases). This CDR3 contains 14 residues. Per the germline V gene, CDR1 is LGHNT and CDR2 is FRNRAP. The chain's CDR3 is CASRAGQLTDTQYF. CDR3 sequence (DNA): TGTGCCAGCAGAGCGGGACAACTCACAGATACGCAGTATTTT.

The CDR3 loop is CASRPIGGETQYF. CDR3 DNA sequence: TGTGCCAGCAGGCCCATAGGTGGAGAGACCCAGTACTTC. The V and J genes are TRBV14 and TRBJ2-5; D remains ambiguous. Germline CDR1 SGHDN, CDR2 FVKESK. The CDR3 has 13 residues. Trimming removed 6 bases at V and 4 bases at J, with 12 bases between. The whole variable domain, filled in from reference TRBV14 and TRBJ2-5, reads EAGVTQFPSHSVIEKGQTVTLRCDPISGHDNLYWYRRVMGKEIKFLLHFVKESKQDESGMPNNRFLAERTGGTYSTLKVQPAELEDSGVYFCASRPIGGETQYFGPGTRLLVL.

V usage is TRBV15 and J usage is TRBJ2-7, with 9 bases lining up with TRBD2. V lost 0 bases, J lost 2 bases, and 8 bases stayed unmatched. CDR1 and CDR2 from the germline V gene are LNHNV and YYDKDF (reference sequence). The CDR3 consists of 17 residues. The CDR3 DNA is TGTGCCACCAGCAGAGATTGGGCGGGAGGGCCGGCCTACGAGCAGTACTTC. Its protein product is CATSRDWAGGPAYEQYF. Filled out from reference TRBV15 and TRBJ2-7, the complete variable domain reads DAMVIQNPRYQVTQFGKPVTLSCSQTLNHNVMYWYQQKSSQAPKLLFHYYDKDFNNEADTPDNFQSRRPNTSFCFLDIRSPGLGDTAMYLCATSRDWAGGPAYEQYFGPGTRLTVT.

Only one count was recorded for this clonotype. The V gene is TRBV7-6, the J gene TRBJ2-7; 14 positions match TRBD2. The CDR3 is made up of 14 amino acids. Trimming cost V 5 bases and J 5 bases; bases outside gene matches: 2. CDR1 and CDR2 from the germline V gene are SGHVS and FNYEAQ. The CDR3 is CASSRLAGGNEQYF. CDR3 sequence (DNA): TGTGCCAGCAGCCGACTAGCGGGGGGGAACGAGCAGTACTTC.

The chain links TRBV14 to TRBJ2-3, with D tentatively TRBD2 (5 bases). Looked up from germline, CDR1 is SGHDN and CDR2 is FVKESK. The length of the CDR3 is 12 residues. CDR3 protein: CGVGILTDTQYF. The CDR3 DNA reads TGTGGAGTCGGGATCCTCACAGATACGCAGTATTTT. Combining the CDR3 with reference TRBV14 and TRBJ2-3 gives the whole variable domain EAGVTQFPSHSVIEKGQTVTLRCDPISGHDNLYWYRRVMGKEIKFLLHFVKESKQDESGMPNNRFLAERTGGTYSTLKVQPAELEDSGVYFCGVGILTDTQYFGPGTRLTVL.

This clonotype was picked up many times. The gene calls are TRBV6-2 or TRBV6-3 and TRBJ1-1, with TRBD1 matching 8 bases. Germline CDR1 reads MNHEY; CDR2 reads SVGEGT. The CDR3 is 16 residues long. V shed 6 bases, J shed 1 base, and the junction held 10 bases outside the gene matches. This CDR3 is CASSPLEDRANTEAFF. The CDR3 DNA is TGTGCCAGCAGCCCCCTAGAGGACAGGGCGAACACTGAAGCTTTCTTT.

The rearrangement links TRBV12-3 or TRBV12-4 to TRBJ1-4; 11 bases fit TRBD1. V dropped 7 bases and J dropped 7; count of bases not matched to a gene: 5. The CDR3 is made up of 14 amino acids. CDR3 DNA: TGTGCCAGCACCACCGGGACAGGGGGTGAAAAACTGTTTTTT. Translation gives CASTTGTGGEKLFF.

This chain links TRBV7-9 with TRBJ2-7; tentative D call: TRBD2 (5 bases). V lost 2 bases and J 6 bases, leaving 17 bases between the germline ends. From germline, CDR1 is SEHNR and CDR2 FQNEAQ (reference sequence). The CDR3 extends over 15 amino acids. CDR3 residues: CASSLSATMVSEQYF. In nucleotides, the CDR3 is TGTGCCAGCAGCTTAAGTGCGACTATGGTGAGCGAGCAGTACTTC. Full variable domain (remainder filled in from reference TRBV7-9 and TRBJ2-7): DTGVSQNPRHKITKRGQNVTFRCDPISEHNRLYWYRQTLGQGPEFLTYFQNEAQLEKSRLLSDRFSAERPKGSFSTLEIQRTEQGDSAMYLCASSLSATMVSEQYFGPGTRLTVT.

This clonotype was detected once. This chain joins TRBV19 and TRBJ1-5; TRBD1 matches 9 bases. V was pared by 10 bases and J by 7 bases, with 14 bases of the junction left unmatched. Germline lookup yields CDR1 LNHDA and CDR2 SQIVND (reference sequence). The CDR3 runs to 15 residues. This chain's CDR3 is CATNPTGGAKQPQHF. CDR3 nucleotides: TGTGCCACCAACCCCACAGGGGGCGCGAAGCAGCCCCAGCATTTT.

The chain combines TRBV19 with TRBJ1-6, with D unclear. This CDR3 has 14 amino acids. V lost 5 bases to trimming and J lost 6 bases, with 11 bases between them. CDR1 and CDR2 (germline): LNHDA, SQIVND (reference sequence). The CDR3, as DNA: TGTGCCAGTAGTCCTGACACCTTTAATTCACCCCTCCACTTT. Translating gives CASSPDTFNSPLHF.

The table lists this clonotype with a few counts. The CDR3 DNA reads as TGTGCCAGCAGCTTAGAGGGACAGCGGAACACTGAAGCTTTCTTT. The encoded protein is CASSLEGQRNTEAFF. The chain has TRBV7-9 and TRBJ1-1, with 7 bases that match TRBD1. This CDR3 has 15 residues. Germline V lookup: CDR1 SEHNR, CDR2 FQNEAQ (reference sequence). Losses at the gene ends were 1 base for V and 1 base for J; bases not matched to a gene: 3. Full variable domain (rest looked up from reference TRBV7-9 and TRBJ1-1): DTGVSQNPRHKITKRGQNVTFRCDPISEHNRLYWYRQTLGQGPEFLTYFQNEAQLEKSRLLSDRFSAERPKGSFSTLEIQRTEQGDSAMYLCASSLEGQRNTEAFFGQGTRLTVV.

The CDR3 reads CSAQQGVTQYF. For the CDR3, the DNA is TGCAGTGCGCAACAGGGGGTCACGCAGTATTTT. This rearrangement joins TRBV20-1 to TRBJ2-3; 8 bases are shared with TRBD1. Germline V gene sequence: CDR1 DFQATT, CDR2 SNEGSKA (reference sequence). J lost 9 bases, V lost 6 bases, and 5 bases had no gene match. The CDR3 consists of 11 residues.

Concerning this clonotype: Its ends do not fully match the called genes, so a read error is possible. The CDR3 coding sequence is TGTGCTAGCAGCTTAGCGGGGGGCCGGGAGACCCAGTACTTC. This codes for CASSLAGGRETQYF. The V and J genes are TRBV7-9 and TRBJ2-5; the match to TRBD2 covers 10 bases. Germline V CDR1 and CDR2: SEHNR, FQNEAQ (reference sequence). The length of the CDR3 is 14 residues.

The chain recombines TRBV6-4 with TRBJ2-3; D not resolved. The germline CDR1 and CDR2 sequences are MRHNA and SNTAGT. This CDR3 contains 15 residues. V was cut by 4 bases and J by 2 bases, with 13 bases left in between. In DNA form, the CDR3 reads TGTGCCAGCAGTGGGACGGCAGGTGACACAGATACGCAGTATTTT. Translation: CASSGTAGDTDTQYF.

The count of this clonotype is one. This chain joins TRBV3-1 and TRBJ2-1, with 11 nucleotides matching TRBD2. This CDR3 comprises 15 residues. Losses at the gene ends were 1 base for V and 11 bases for J; bases not matched to a gene: 7. Germline values: CDR1 LGHDT, CDR2 YNNKEL (reference sequence). DNA for the CDR3: TGTGCCAGCAGCCAAGTAGCGGGGGGGCAGTACCAGCAGTTCTTC. Residues: CASSQVAGGQYQQFF.

This chain uses TRBV10-1 with TRBJ2-5, with TRBD2 identical over 8 bases. CDR3 size: 15 residues. CDR1 is WNHNN, CDR2 SYGVQD, per germline (reference sequence). Trimming took 2 bases from V and 5 from J; bases not matched to a gene: 7. In DNA form, the CDR3 reads TGCGCCAGCAGTGAGGTTCGGGAGGGGCGGGAGACCCAGTACTTC. Translated, it gives CASSEVREGRETQYF.

CDR3 residues: CATSGGSTDTQYF. The CDR3 DNA sequence: TGTGCCACTTCCGGGGGATCGACAGATACGCAGTATTTT. The genes are TRBV12-3 or TRBV12-4 and TRBJ2-3, with D possibly TRBD2 on 6 matching bases. The CDR3 extends over 13 amino acids. Trimming took off 10 bases at V and 3 bases at J, with 14 bases between the two ends.

The V and J genes are TRBV2 and TRBJ1-6; D call uncertain. The CDR3 runs 13 residues. Germline V gives CDR1 SNHLY, CDR2 FYNNEI. Trimming pared 10 bases from V and 0 bases from J, leaving 7 bases between. DNA of the CDR3: TGTGCCAACCGAGCCTCCTATAATTCACCCCTCCACTTT. Its protein product is CANRASYNSPLHF.